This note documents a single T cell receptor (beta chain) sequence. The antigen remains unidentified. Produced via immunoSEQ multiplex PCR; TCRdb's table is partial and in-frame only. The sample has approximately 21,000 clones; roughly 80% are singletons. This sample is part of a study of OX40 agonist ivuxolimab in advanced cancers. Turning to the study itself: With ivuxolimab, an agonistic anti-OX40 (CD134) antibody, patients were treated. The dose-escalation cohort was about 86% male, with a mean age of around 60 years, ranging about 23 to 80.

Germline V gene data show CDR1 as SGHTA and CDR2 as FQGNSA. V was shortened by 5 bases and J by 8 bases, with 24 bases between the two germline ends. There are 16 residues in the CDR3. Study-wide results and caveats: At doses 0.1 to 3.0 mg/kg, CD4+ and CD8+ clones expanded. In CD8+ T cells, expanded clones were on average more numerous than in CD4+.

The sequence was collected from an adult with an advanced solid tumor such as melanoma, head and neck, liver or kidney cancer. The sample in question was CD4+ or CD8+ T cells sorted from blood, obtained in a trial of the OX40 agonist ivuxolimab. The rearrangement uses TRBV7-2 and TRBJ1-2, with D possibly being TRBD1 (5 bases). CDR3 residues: CASSLPGTHITGGYTF. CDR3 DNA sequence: TGTGCCAGCAGCCTCCCCGGGACCCACATCACGGGGGGCTACACCTTC.